These 2 T cell receptor beta chains originate from one sample sequenced in a study of OX40 agonist ivuxolimab in advanced cancers. Measured with immunoSEQ multiplex PCR; TCRdb has only the in-frame clones, and not every one. The data show tens of thousands of clones, with approximately 90% seen just once and roughly 13% held by the top ten. The sample consisted of CD4+ or CD8+ T cells sorted from blood, taken in a trial of the OX40 agonist ivuxolimab. These receptors came from an adult with an advanced solid tumor such as melanoma, head and neck, liver or kidney cancer.

This clone was detected once. The J gene is TRBJ2-7, the V gene TRBV7-2; D gene unclear. Germline V lookup: CDR1 SGHTA, CDR2 FQGNSA. CDR3 length: 11 residues. V gave up 4 bases and J gave up 3 bases, with 4 bases separating them. CDR3 sequence: CASSSNYEQYF. In DNA, the CDR3 is TGTGCCAGCAGCTCCAACTACGAGCAGTACTTC.

V and J are TRBV7-9 and TRBJ2-7; TRBD1 aligns across 7 bases. Germline loops: CDR1 SEHNR, CDR2 FQNEAQ (reference sequence). This CDR3 contains 12 residues. J gave up 3 bases and V 8 bases, and 4 bases lay outside the gene matches. The chain's CDR3 is CASGQDHYEQYF. DNA of the CDR3: TGTGCCAGCGGACAGGACCACTACGAGCAGTACTTC.